A selection of T cell receptor beta chains follows, all from one sample in a study of blood T cells in healthy people across ages. TCRdb re-called the 5' RACE reads with MiXCR, one entry per CDR3 protein. The sample lists 630,000 or so distinct CDR3 sequences; about 28% were seen once. What was sequenced was blood. The receptors originated from a woman of 80 years or more in good health. Both conserved end residues are part of each CDR3. The order of the fields is V gene, clone size, D gene, J gene, CDR3 DNA, CDR3 protein. A D gene is named only where the DNA matches it firmly. For some rows the clone size is stated as once, few or many, or as a class when expanded; others skip it.

TRBV6-6,many,.,TRBJ1-2,TGTGCCAGCAGGGGGACCGGTCGGGAAGCTAACTATGGCTACACCTTC,CASRGTGREANYGYTF
TRBV12-3/TRBV12-4,.,TRBD2,TRBJ2-4,TGTGCCAGCAGTATTGGGGGAGGGGCTGAGTACTTC,CASSIGGGAEYF
TRBV7-9,few,.,TRBJ2-1,TGTGCCAGCAGCTTATCACCCTCGACGGATACCAATGAGCAGTTCTTC,CASSLSPSTDTNEQFF
TRBV7-2,many,TRBD1,TRBJ1-4,TGTGCCAGCAGCTTAGGGATCGGACAGGGCGAAGGGAAACTGTTTTTT,CASSLGIGQGEGKLFF
TRBV15,.,.,TRBJ1-1,TGTGCCACCAGCAGGATGGGAATAAACACTGAAGCTTTCTTT,CATSRMGINTEAFF
TRBV27,.,TRBD1,TRBJ1-2,TGTGCCAGCAGACCCCTAACCGGGACAGGGTCAAACTATGGCTACACCTTC,CASRPLTGTGSNYGYTF
TRBV12-3/TRBV12-4,.,TRBD2,TRBJ2-1,TGTGCCAGCAGTTCGAGGACGAGCGGGGGGTCCTACGAGCAGTTCTTC,CASSSRTSGGSYEQFF
TRBV6-5,.,TRBD1,TRBJ1-1,TGTGCCAGCAACCCGGGACAGTTAGCTGAAGCTTTCTTT,CASNPGQLAEAFF
TRBV5-1,many,.,TRBJ1-1,TGCGCCAGCAGCTTGGGGAATGGGGACACTGAAGCTTTCTTT,CASSLGNGDTEAFF
TRBV5-1,many,.,TRBJ2-5,TGCGCCAGCAGCTTGATAGGGGCTGGTGAGACCCAGTACTTC,CASSLIGAGETQYF
TRBV6-5,many,.,TRBJ2-6,TGTGCCAGCTCCATGGCTGGTGGGGCCAACGTCCTGACTTTC,CASSMAGGANVLTF
TRBV20-1,many,.,TRBJ2-6,TGCAGTGCTACCCCCCGGGACGGATCGAAAGCGCGCGTCCTGACTTTC,CSATPRDGSKARVLTF
TRBV29-1,.,.,TRBJ1-2,TGCAAGGGAGATGGCTACACCTTC,CKGDGYTF
TRBV6-5,.,.,TRBJ1-3,TGTGCCAGCAGTTACCGGACACCAACAGGAAACACCATATATTTT,CASSYRTPTGNTIYF
TRBV5-1,many,TRBD1,TRBJ1-2,TGCGCCAGCAGCTCGGGAGGAGGGGGCGGCTACACCTTC,CASSSGGGGGYTF
TRBV6-2/TRBV6-3,many,TRBD2,TRBJ2-7,TGTGCCAGCAGTTACTCAGGGACTAGATACGAGCAGTACTTC,CASSYSGTRYEQYF
TRBV28,.,TRBD1,TRBJ1-1,TGTGCCGGCAGACCAGCGGGACAGGGAAGGAGGAACACTGAAGCTTTCTTT,CAGRPAGQGRRNTEAFF
TRBV20-1,once,.,TRBJ2-4,TGCAGTGCTCTCAGGGGACGGCTTGACGGGCGGTACTTC,CSALRGRLDGRYF
TRBV28,.,.,TRBJ2-2,TGTGCCAGCAGTTTTGGAGCCGGGGAGCTGTTTTTT,CASSFGAGELFF
TRBV19,.,.,TRBJ2-1,TGTGCCAGTAGACTCCGGAGGGCGGGCAATGAGCAGTTCTTC,CASRLRRAGNEQFF
TRBV5-1,many,.,TRBJ1-2,TGCGCCAGCAGCTTCACAGGGTTGGATGGCTACACCTTC,CASSFTGLDGYTF
TRBV27,many,TRBD1,TRBJ2-1,TGTGCCAGCAGTACTCCCGGGACAGGATACAATGAGCAGTTCTTC,CASSTPGTGYNEQFF
TRBV20-1,.,.,TRBJ2-5,TGCAGTGCTAGAGAGATCCGGAGGGACACCCTGTACTTC,CSAREIRRDTLYF
TRBV2,many,.,TRBJ2-1,TGTGCCAGCAGGGTGGGACCACGGTCCTACAATGAGCAGTTCTTC,CASRVGPRSYNEQFF
TRBV7-8,.,TRBD2,TRBJ2-1,TGTGCCAGCAGCTTGGCAGGGCGGGGGGCGGATGAGCAGTTCTTC,CASSLAGRGADEQFF
TRBV5-1,.,TRBD2,TRBJ2-3,TGCGCCAGCAGGTCGTCTAGCGGGGGTACCACAGATACGCAGTATTTT,CASRSSSGGTTDTQYF
TRBV20-1,.,TRBD2,TRBJ2-7,TGCAGTGCTACGAGCGGGAGCTCTTTGACCTACGAGCAGTACTTC,CSATSGSSLTYEQYF
TRBV5-1,many,TRBD2,TRBJ2-1,TGCGCCAGCAGCCGGACTAGACGGGATGAGCAGTTCTTC,CASSRTRRDEQFF
TRBV20-1,.,.,TRBJ2-3,TGCAGTGCTAGTGGTCGGTTAGAGAGGGATACGCAGTATTTT,CSASGRLERDTQYF
TRBV6-2/TRBV6-3,.,.,TRBJ2-2,TGTGCCAGCAGTTACGGGGTTTGGCCCGGGGAGCTGTTTTTT,CASSYGVWPGELFF
TRBV5-1,many,TRBD1,TRBJ2-1,TGCGCCAGCCAATCCTCGGGACAGAACAATGAGCAGTTCTTC,CASQSSGQNNEQFF
TRBV2,many,TRBD2,TRBJ2-7,TGTGCCATACAGAAGGGGTTTGGGACTACTTCCTACGAGCAGTACTTC,CAIQKGFGTTSYEQYF
TRBV11-2,few,.,TRBJ2-3,TGTGCCAGCAGCTTAGTTCAGTCGGGAGATACGCAGTATTTT,CASSLVQSGDTQYF
TRBV6-1,many,TRBD1,TRBJ2-1,TGTGCCAGCAGTGAAGGCGTCCAGGGGGTCAATGAGCAGTTCTTC,CASSEGVQGVNEQFF
TRBV9,.,.,TRBJ1-3,TGTGCCAGCAGCGTAGGATTCGGCAGCCAAGGGATCTCTGGAAACACCATATATTTT,CASSVGFGSQGISGNTIYF
TRBV7-6,many,.,TRBJ2-1,TGTGCCAGCAGCCTCTCCAGGGGAAGGGATTACAATGAGCAGTTCTTC,CASSLSRGRDYNEQFF
TRBV29-1,.,TRBD1,TRBJ1-1,TGCAGCGTTCTCTCGGACAGGGGGCCCACTGAAGCTTTCTTT,CSVLSDRGPTEAFF
TRBV5-1,.,.,TRBJ1-6,TGCGCCGGCAGCTCCCTGGAGGGCCTTGGGAATTCACCCCTCCACTTT,CAGSSLEGLGNSPLHF
TRBV25-1,.,.,TRBJ2-7,TGTGCCAGCAATCGAAAAGGCGGCGAGCAGTACTTC,CASNRKGGEQYF
TRBV5-1,.,.,TRBJ1-4,TGCGCCAGCCAATCATCCGCCGCAACTAATGAAAAACTGTTTTTT,CASQSSAATNEKLFF
TRBV7-9,many,.,TRBJ1-4,TGTGCCAGCAGCCTTCGTCAGGCTGAAAAACTGTTTTTT,CASSLRQAEKLFF
TRBV6-6,many,.,TRBJ1-2,TGTGCCAGCAGTTACCCGGGGGGCTACACCTTC,CASSYPGGYTF
TRBV20-1,many,.,TRBJ2-1,TGCAGTGGGGGCCGTTCCTACAATGAGCAGTTCTTC,CSGGRSYNEQFF
TRBV12-3/TRBV12-4,many,.,TRBJ2-1,TGTGCCAGCAGTTTATACAGGGACAATGAGCAGTTCTTC,CASSLYRDNEQFF
TRBV5-1,many,TRBD1,TRBJ1-4,TGCGCCAGCAGCTTGGCCGGGACAGCGAATGAAAAACTGTTTTTT,CASSLAGTANEKLFF
TRBV12-3/TRBV12-4,.,TRBD2,TRBJ2-3,TGTGCCAGCAGTGATACTAGCGGGGGCAGTGTGTCAGGAGATACGCAGTATTTT,CASSDTSGGSVSGDTQYF
TRBV2,few,.,TRBJ2-7,TGTGCCAGCAGTGAACTCGGACACTCTGTCTACGAGCAGTACTTC,CASSELGHSVYEQYF
TRBV4-1,many,.,TRBJ1-2,TGCGCCAGCAGCCAAGGGGGCCGGGGAAACTATGGCTACACCTTC,CASSQGGRGNYGYTF
TRBV2,.,.,TRBJ2-7,TGTGCCAGCACGAGTGGTCGCGGGGACGGAGCCTACAATGAGCAGTACTTC,CASTSGRGDGAYNEQYF
TRBV6-5,many,.,TRBJ1-1,TGTGCCAGCAGACCAACCAGGGGAGCCACTGAAGCTTTCTTT,CASRPTRGATEAFF
TRBV6-5,.,.,TRBJ2-3,TGTGCCAGCACTTTGACCTGGACTAGCACAGATACGCAGTATTTT,CASTLTWTSTDTQYF
TRBV6-2/TRBV6-3,many,.,TRBJ2-7,TGTGCCAGCAGTTACTCGTTCGGATGGGAAAGGGCAGGGAAAGGCTACGAGCAGTACTTC,CASSYSFGWERAGKGYEQYF
TRBV3-1,.,.,TRBJ1-4,TGTGCCAGCAGCCCTTCGAGACAGGCGACAACTAATGAAAAACTGTTTTTT,CASSPSRQATTNEKLFF
TRBV2,many,.,TRBJ2-4,TGTGCCAGCATTCGGGGGCGGAGCTTAGCCAAAAACATTCAGTACTTC,CASIRGRSLAKNIQYF
TRBV5-1,many,TRBD1,TRBJ2-7,TGCGCCAGCAGGTTTACAGGGGGCGCCGAGCAGTACTTC,CASRFTGGAEQYF
TRBV7-9,many,.,TRBJ2-5,TGTGCCAGCAGGAGGGGGGGGCCGGAGACCCAGTACTTC,CASRRGGPETQYF
TRBV7-3,many,TRBD1,TRBJ2-7,TGTGCCAGCAGCTTAGACGGACAGGGAACCTACGAGCAGTACTTC,CASSLDGQGTYEQYF
TRBV9,many,.,TRBJ1-2,TGTGCCAGCAGCGGCGGGGGGAGCTATGGCTACACCTTC,CASSGGGSYGYTF
TRBV11-2,many,TRBD2,TRBJ2-3,TGTGCCAGCAGCTTAGAGGCGACGCGGGGGGGGACAGATACGCAGTATTTT,CASSLEATRGGTDTQYF